Following are 19 T cell receptor beta chains from one sample sequenced in a study of blood T cell repertoires in COVID-19. The protocol was immunoSEQ multiplex PCR, while the TCRdb copy is restricted to in-frame clones and leaves out a portion. The repertoire includes some 490,000 clones, 70% to 90% of them detected once, and more than 3% sits in the top ten. The specimen sequenced was peripheral blood. The source is a human donor in a cohort sampled during active COVID-19.

This chain connects TRBV7-9 to TRBJ1-1, with 10 bases identical to TRBD1. With V trimmed by 0 bases and J by 5 bases, 9 bases remained unmatched. CDR3 length: 17 amino acids. CDR1 is SEHNR and CDR2 is FQNEAQ in the germline V gene (reference sequence). The CDR3 nucleotides are TGTGCCAGCAGCTTAGCCGGGACAGGGGTTGGGAGGACTGAAGCTTTCTTT. This codes for CASSLAGTGVGRTEAFF.

The J gene is TRBJ2-7, the V gene TRBV11-2; D is possibly TRBD2 (7 bases). Germline assignment: CDR1 SGHAT and CDR2 FQNNGV. V lost 6 bases, J lost 5 bases, and 14 bases lay in between. The CDR3 covers 13 residues. CDR3 sequence (DNA): TGTGCCAGCAGAGTAACAGGGACTAACGAGCAGTACTTC. Protein: CASRVTGTNEQYF.

The rearrangement joins TRBV7-9 to TRBJ2-1, with D unresolved. Germline V gene data show CDR1 as SEHNR and CDR2 as FQNEAQ (reference sequence). V lost 2 bases and J 0 bases, leaving 8 bases between the germline ends. The CDR3 totals 15 residues. The CDR3 reads CASSLKASSYNEQFF. In DNA, the CDR3 is TGTGCCAGCAGCTTAAAAGCGAGCTCCTACAATGAGCAGTTCTTC.

The chain has TRBV7-8 and TRBJ1-1, with D maybe TRBD1 (5 bases). Germline loops: CDR1 SGHVS, CDR2 FQNEAQ. The CDR3 is made up of 12 amino acids. Trimming shortened V by 1 base and J by 10 bases, and 10 bases separated the two germline ends. The CDR3 here is CASSLGGEAAFF. The CDR3 DNA follows: TGTGCCAGCAGCTTAGGGGGGGAGGCAGCTTTCTTT.

V is TRBV3-1 (or the pseudogene TRBV3-2) and J is TRBJ2-3; 11 bases fit TRBD2. Germline V gene sequence: CDR1 LGHDT, CDR2 YNNKEL (reference sequence). The CDR3 sequence is 15 residues long. With 3 bases clipped from V and 4 bases from J, the junction kept 3 bases outside the gene matches. This CDR3 is CASSHPGLAADTQYF. CDR3 sequence (DNA): TGTGCCAGCAGCCACCCGGGACTAGCGGCAGATACGCAGTATTTT.

This chain links TRBV18 with TRBJ2-7; D gene unclear. Germline V CDR1 and CDR2: KGHSH, LQKENI. Trimming shortened V by 2 bases and J by 3 bases, and 11 bases separated the two germline ends. This CDR3 is built from 14 residues. The CDR3 loop is CASSPDINSYEQYF. CDR3 bases: TGTGCCAGCTCACCAGACATTAACAGCTACGAGCAGTACTTC.

The chain combines TRBV4-2 with TRBJ1-3; a possible D gene is TRBD1 (5 bases). V lost 1 base to trimming and J lost 0 bases, with 16 bases between them. The CDR3 extends over 18 amino acids. Per germline, CDR1 LGHNA and CDR2 YNFKEQ. This CDR3 is CASSQAGTSFRSGNTIYF. In nucleotides, the CDR3 is TGTGCCAGCAGCCAAGCCGGGACTTCCTTTCGCTCTGGAAACACCATATATTTT.

The chain carries TRBV5-1 and TRBJ2-1, with 8 bases aligning to TRBD2. The CDR3 is 13 amino acids. V gave up 2 bases and J gave up 7 bases; unmatched junction bases: 2. Per germline, CDR1 SGHRS and CDR2 YFSETQ. DNA for the CDR3: TGCGCCAGCAGCTTAGCTAGCGGGAATGAGCAGTTCTTC. It encodes CASSLASGNEQFF.

This rearrangement joins TRBV11-2 to TRBJ2-1, with TRBD2 identical over 7 bases. J gave up 0 bases and V 3 bases, and 8 bases lay outside the gene matches. CDR3 length: 17 amino acids. Germline lookup yields CDR1 SGHAT and CDR2 FQNNGV. The CDR3 nucleotides read TGTGCCAGCAGCTTCCGAGGAGCGGGACGCTCCTACAATGAGCAGTTCTTC. This gives the protein CASSFRGAGRSYNEQFF.

Note on this clone: The sample holds other DNA sequences that translate to the same CDR3. The chain combines TRBV3-1 (or the pseudogene TRBV3-2) with TRBJ1-3, with no clear D. The CDR3 consists of 14 residues. The germline V gene encodes CDR1 LGHDT and CDR2 YNNKEL (reference sequence). V gave up 1 base and J gave up 0 bases, with 4 bases separating them. The CDR3 protein is CASSQGHSGNTIYF. Written as DNA, the CDR3 is TGTGCCAGCAGCCAAGGGCACTCTGGAAACACCATATATTTT.

The chain is built from TRBV7-2 and TRBJ1-4; D possibly corresponds to TRBD1 (5 bases). The CDR3 spans 15 residues. From germline, CDR1 is SGHTA and CDR2 FQGNSA. Trimming took 1 base from V and 8 from J, leaving 14 bases between them. As DNA, the CDR3 is TGTGCCAGCAGCTTAGTTGCAGGGATGGACGAAAAACTGTTTTTT. Encoded protein: CASSLVAGMDEKLFF.

The CDR3 loop is CSVGQRGNQETQYF. The DNA of the CDR3 is TGCAGCGTTGGTCAAAGGGGGAATCAAGAGACCCAGTACTTC. The rearrangement uses TRBV29-1 and TRBJ2-5; D may be TRBD1 (6 bases). V was shortened by 4 bases and J by 2 bases, with 14 bases between the two germline ends. Germline CDR1 and CDR2: SQVTM and ANQGSEA. There are 14 residues in the CDR3.

This clone was detected a few times. The chain couples TRBV28 to TRBJ1-5; tentative D call: TRBD1 (5 bases). CDR3 length: 13 amino acids. The germline CDR1 and CDR2 sequences are MDHEN and SYDVKM. V was trimmed by 2 bases and J by 10 bases, leaving 12 bases between them. Written as DNA, the CDR3 is TGTGCCAGCAGTTTAGAGGACACCTTACCCCAGCATTTT. Translating gives CASSLEDTLPQHF.

This chain connects TRBV27 to TRBJ2-5; tentatively, D is TRBD1 (5 bases). Deletions cut 0 bases from V and 5 bases from J, with 10 bases between. The germline V gene encodes CDR1 MNHEY and CDR2 SMNVEV (reference sequence). This CDR3 comprises 14 residues. The CDR3 bases are TGTGCCAGCAGTTTATCCGACAGTCCGGAGACCCAGTACTTC. Protein product: CASSLSDSPETQYF.

The J gene is TRBJ2-3, the V gene TRBV4-1; TRBD1 matches at 9 bases. The CDR3 sequence is 15 residues long. Germline lookup yields CDR1 MGHRA and CDR2 YSYEKL. With 4 bases clipped from V and 4 bases from J, the junction kept 6 bases outside the gene matches. CDR3 sequence (DNA): TGCGCCAGCAGCCTCCGGGACAGGGCCTCAGATACGCAGTATTTT. This codes for CASSLRDRASDTQYF.

This clone was seen once. The chain employs TRBV7-3 and TRBJ2-7; 7 positions agree with TRBD1. Germline V gives CDR1 SGHTA, CDR2 FQGTGA. The V gene end was trimmed by 2 bases and the J gene end by 2 bases; junction bases not matched to a gene: 3. The CDR3 has 14 residues. The CDR3 sequence is CASSLGDSPYEQYF. As DNA, the CDR3 is TGTGCCAGCAGCTTAGGGGACAGTCCCTACGAGCAGTACTTC.

This clone was observed a handful of times. The V call is TRBV7-2, the J call TRBJ1-1; D call uncertain. The CDR3 covers 15 residues. V lost 5 bases and J lost 0, with 13 bases in between. Germline V CDR1 and CDR2: SGHTA, FQGNSA. The CDR3 coding sequence is TGTGCCAGCAGCATATTTACAGTTATGAACACTGAAGCTTTCTTT. This encodes CASSIFTVMNTEAFF.

This clone was seen only once. V is TRBV18 and J is TRBJ2-1; perhaps TRBD1 as D (6 bases). V lost 0 bases and J 8 bases, leaving 26 bases between the germline ends. The germline V gene has CDR1 KGHSH and CDR2 LQKENI. The length of the CDR3 is 19 residues. The CDR3 sequence: CASSPPDRQAVLGGDEQFF. The CDR3 DNA reads as TGTGCCAGCTCACCACCGGACCGACAGGCCGTCCTAGGGGGTGATGAGCAGTTCTTC.

This chain connects TRBV3-1 (or the pseudogene TRBV3-2) to TRBJ1-2, with TRBD1 identical over 9 bases. The germline CDR1 and CDR2 sequences are LGHDT and YNNKEL (reference sequence). Germline trimming cut 6 bases from V and 5 bases from J; bases unmatched to any gene: 4. The CDR3 runs to 13 residues. The chain's CDR3 is CASSQTGGYGYTF. The CDR3 DNA follows: TGTGCCAGCAGTCAGACAGGGGGGTATGGCTACACCTTC.